This T cell receptor beta chain originates from a study of regulatory T cells in long-lasting Graves disease. This clonotype was counted between two and nine times. Its cognate antigen is unknown. Findings of the study overall: Reduced TCR diversity was observed in persistent Graves' patients versus newly diagnosed patients.

Described time point: persistent/refractory GD, antithyroid drugs over 5 years with positive TRAb. The TCR library was made from RNA extracted from PBMCs. The TCR beta library used iRepertoire HTBI primers with Arm-PCR amplification of CDR3. TCRdb processed the multiplex PCR reads anew with MiXCR; each CDR3 protein has one entry. Of about 470,000 distinct CDR3 sequences listed, around a fifth were seen once; the top ten hold about 6.6%. The length of the CDR3 is 15 residues. V lost 0 bases to trimming and J lost 3 bases, with 12 bases between them. This receptor was identified in a female donor with Graves disease. The specimen comprised peripheral blood mononuclear cells (PBMCs), sampled when the disease was refractory, from a patient treated with antithyroid drugs. J is TRBJ2-7 and V is TRBV12-3 or TRBV12-4; D is uncertain. The CDR3 protein is CASSLARNGNYEQYF. The CDR3, as DNA: TGTGCCAGCAGTTTAGCGCGGAACGGAAACTACGAGCAGTACTTC.